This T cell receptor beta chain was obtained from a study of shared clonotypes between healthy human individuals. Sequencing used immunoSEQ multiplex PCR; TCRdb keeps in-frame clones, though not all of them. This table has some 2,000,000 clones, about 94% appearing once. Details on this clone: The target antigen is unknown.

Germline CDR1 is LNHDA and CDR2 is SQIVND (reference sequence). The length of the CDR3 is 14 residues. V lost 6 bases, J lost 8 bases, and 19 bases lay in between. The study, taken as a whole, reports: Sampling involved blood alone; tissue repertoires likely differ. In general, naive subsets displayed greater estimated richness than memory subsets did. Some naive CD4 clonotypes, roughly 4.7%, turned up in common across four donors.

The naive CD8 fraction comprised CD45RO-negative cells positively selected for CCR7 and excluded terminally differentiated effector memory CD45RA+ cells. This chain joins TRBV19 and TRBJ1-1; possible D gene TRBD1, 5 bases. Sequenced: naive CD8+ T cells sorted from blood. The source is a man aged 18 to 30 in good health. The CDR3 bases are TGTGCCAGTAGACTGCCTTTGGGGGGAGGAGAAGCTTTCTTT. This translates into CASRLPLGGGEAFF. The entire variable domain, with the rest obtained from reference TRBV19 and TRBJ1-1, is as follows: DGGITQSPKYLFRKEGQNVTLSCEQNLNHDAMYWYRQDPGQGLRLIYYSQIVNDFQKGDIAEGYSVSREKKESFPLTVTSAQKNPTAFYLCASRLPLGGGEAFFGQGTRLTVV.